This record looks at one TCR beta chain sequence and its context. This receptor's antigen is unknown. Qualities for individual bases were not recorded, and no much larger clone is one base off. This entry comes from a study of CD8 T cells in Susac syndrome (dated by TCRdb to 2018 to 2020). Regarding the study in general: Of the Susac syndrome patients who were sequenced, eight were in clinical remission while six had clinically active disease. At the time of blood withdrawal, Susac syndrome patients were either therapy-naive, taking corticosteroids (with some also receiving IVIg), or on IVIg alone. Repertoire sequencing was used to test whether CD8+ T cell activation and differentiation in Susac syndrome was antigen driven. The paper's findings and limits, for the study overall: The number of individuals in the TCR sequencing and HLA analysis was acknowledged as relatively small. No clonal expansion was detected in the CD4+ T cell repertoire of Susac syndrome patients.

High-throughput TCR beta sequencing profiled peripheral blood CD8+ and CD4+ T cells from healthy donors, Susac syndrome patients and multiple sclerosis patients. The Susac syndrome patients fulfilled recently defined diagnostic criteria for definite or probable disease. Bulk CD8+ and CD4+ T cells were purified magnetically by negative isolation, whereas CD8+ TEMRA cells were enriched by FACS. Blood was drawn into EDTA tubes, processed within 24 hours, and PBMCs were isolated by density gradient centrifugation. PBMCs intended for TCR sequencing were cryopreserved in liquid nitrogen and were subsequently thawed in a 37 degrees C water bath. A purity of at least 90% was achieved for sorted or isolated CD4+, CD8+ and CD8+ TEMRA cells. Unmatched junction bases come to 10, with V trimmed by 3 bases and J by 5 bases. Measured from the cysteine to the phenylalanine, the CDR3 is 16 residues long. Only the CDR3 portion is preserved as DNA: 48 bases, with reading frame beginning at the first base.

RNA was extracted with the RNeasy kit and roughly 0.5 to 1 ug was reverse transcribed using random hexamers. The immunoSEQ multiplex PCR assay, covering 54 Vbeta and 13 Jbeta segments, was used to amplify TCR beta CDR3 regions. PCR amplification bias was corrected using a synthetic template baseline for primer optimization and computational correction. The paper's processing steps were these. Reads were annotated to V, D and J genes per IMGT and analyzed with immunoSEQ Analyzer, keeping only productive sequences. To calculate clonality, Shannon entropy was normalized by log2 of the number of productive unique sequences and then subtracted from one. For each patient and control, public and private clones were evaluated among the 100 most prevalent clones. Susac-specific clones were defined as absent from healthy and MS cohorts, about 1,000 published viral clones and other ImmuneACCESS disease sequences. TCRdb reworked the public reads: Q25 trimming with fastp, MiXCR clone assembly, productive beta chains retained. Rows are combined by CDR3 protein, so each entry shows the most common genes and DNA. What appears here as the V and J calls and clone size reflects TCRdb's work, not the paper's. This sample holds about 150,000 distinct CDR3 sequences; approximately 96% were observed only once. The ten largest clones represent more than 0.075% of the sample.

The origin of this receptor is a human donor with Susac syndrome. The sample consisted of CD4+ T cells from PBMCs. The chain is made from TRBV12-3 or TRBV12-4 and TRBJ2-5; 9 bases in the middle match TRBD2. CDR3 region: CASSFGIAGVGETQYF. The sequenced DNA: TGTGCCAGCAGTTTTGGAATAGCGGGAGTTGGGGAGACCCAGTACTTC.